The T cell receptor beta chain under discussion was sequenced for a study of blood T cell repertoires in COVID-19. The CDR3 totals 15 residues. The V gene's germline CDR1 is SGHRS and CDR2 YFSETQ. With 0 bases removed from V and 2 bases from J, the gap between germline ends came to 11 bases. Assay used: immunoSEQ multiplex PCR; TCRdb lists only in-frame clones, some missing. The table has about 260,000 clones, about 80% seen once. The chain carries TRBV5-1 and TRBJ1-1, with D hard to call. Specimen: peripheral blood. The TCR sequence derives from a woman aged 80 or older with acute or convalescent COVID-19. DNA of the CDR3: TGCGCCAGCAGCTTGGCCCCGGTGCCCAACACTGAAGCTTTCTTT. Protein product: CASSLAPVPNTEAFF.